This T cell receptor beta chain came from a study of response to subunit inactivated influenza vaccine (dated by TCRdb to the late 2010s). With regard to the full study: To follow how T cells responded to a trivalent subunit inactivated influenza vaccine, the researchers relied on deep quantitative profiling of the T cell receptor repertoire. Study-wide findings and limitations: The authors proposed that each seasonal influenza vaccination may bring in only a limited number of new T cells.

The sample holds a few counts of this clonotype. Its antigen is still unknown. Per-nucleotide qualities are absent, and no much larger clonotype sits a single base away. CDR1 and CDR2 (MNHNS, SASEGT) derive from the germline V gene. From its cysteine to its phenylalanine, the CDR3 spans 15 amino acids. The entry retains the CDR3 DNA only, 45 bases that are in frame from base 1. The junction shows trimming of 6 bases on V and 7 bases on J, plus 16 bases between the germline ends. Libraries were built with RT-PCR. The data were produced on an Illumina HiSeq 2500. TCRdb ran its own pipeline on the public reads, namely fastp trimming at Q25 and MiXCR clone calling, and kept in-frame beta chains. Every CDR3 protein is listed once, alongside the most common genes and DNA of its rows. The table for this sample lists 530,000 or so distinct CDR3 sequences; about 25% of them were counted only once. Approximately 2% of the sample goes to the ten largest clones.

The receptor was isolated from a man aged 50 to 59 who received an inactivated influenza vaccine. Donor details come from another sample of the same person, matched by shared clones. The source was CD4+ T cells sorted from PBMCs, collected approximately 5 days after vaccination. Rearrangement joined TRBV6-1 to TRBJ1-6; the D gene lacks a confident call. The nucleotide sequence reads TGTGCCAGCAGACCTTCTATCCAGGAAAATTCACCCCTCCACTTT. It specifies CASRPSIQENSPLHF.